The rows below give T cell receptor beta chains drawn from one sample of a study of blood T cell repertoires in COVID-19. Clones were read by immunoSEQ multiplex PCR, and TCRdb kept only the in-frame ones, dropping some. The sample has 200,000 to 300,000 clones; roughly 86% are singletons. Sequenced: peripheral blood. The receptors here all came from a woman between 45 and 60 years old with acute or convalescent COVID-19. Each CDR3 is given with its conserved first and last residue. Fields, in order: clone size, D gene, V gene, J gene, CDR3 protein, CDR3 DNA. The D gene is left open where the match is weak. Some rows have no size entry. The others give once, few or many, or a class for an expanded clone.

NA	NA	TRBV7-2	TRBJ2-3	CASSRQWGAADTQYF	TGTGCCAGCAGCCGCCAGTGGGGCGCGGCAGATACGCAGTATTTT
NA	TRBD1	TRBV29-1	TRBJ1-1	CSVLGQGVVEAFF	TGCAGCGTTCTTGGACAGGGGGTGGTTGAAGCTTTCTTT
NA	NA	TRBV2	TRBJ1-1	CASSEWASEAFF	TGTGCCAGCAGTGAATGGGCCTCTGAAGCTTTCTTT
once	TRBD1	TRBV2	TRBJ1-1	CASSLQGMNTEAFF	TGTGCCAGCAGTTTACAGGGGATGAACACTGAAGCTTTCTTT
NA	NA	TRBV28	TRBJ2-3	CASSSHTDTQYF	TGTGCCAGCAGTTCCCACACAGATACGCAGTATTTT
few	NA	TRBV15	TRBJ2-6	CATSRDLGGGRLLGANVLTF	TGTGCCACCAGCAGAGACCTCGGGGGTGGCAGGTTGTTGGGGGCCAACGTCCTGACTTTC
NA	NA	TRBV18	TRBJ1-1	CASSPFRDTEAFF	TGTGCCAGCTCACCGTTCAGGGACACTGAAGCTTTCTTT
NA	NA	TRBV9	TRBJ2-2	CASSVGTPNTGELFF	TGTGCCAGCAGCGTAGGGACACCGAACACCGGGGAGCTGTTTTTT
NA	TRBD2	TRBV6-2/TRBV6-3	TRBJ2-7	CASSYSAGGIYEQYF	TGTGCCAGCAGTTACTCGGCGGGGGGCATCTACGAGCAGTACTTC
NA	NA	TRBV14	TRBJ2-7	CASSHRTEAGMMSEQYF	TGTGCCAGCAGCCACAGGACGGAGGCGGGAATGATGAGCGAGCAGTACTTC
NA	NA	TRBV4-3	TRBJ2-5	CASSQVYGRTQETQYF	TGCGCCAGCAGCCAAGTTTATGGGAGGACCCAAGAGACCCAGTACTTC
NA	NA	TRBV7-2	TRBJ1-2	CASSLESVTGLGYTF	TGTGCCAGCAGCTTAGAATCAGTTACAGGGTTAGGCTACACCTTC
once	TRBD1	TRBV24-1	TRBJ1-2	CATTRTGVDGYTF	TGTGCCACCACTAGGACAGGGGTTGATGGCTACACCTTC
NA	TRBD2	TRBV4-1	TRBJ2-1	CASSQVFSGSLNEQFF	TGCGCCAGCAGCCAAGTCTTTAGCGGGAGCTTAAATGAGCAGTTCTTC
once	NA	TRBV9	TRBJ1-1	CASSTTGRGGTEAFF	TGTGCCAGCAGCACAACAGGGAGGGGTGGCACTGAAGCTTTCTTT
NA	TRBD2	TRBV9	TRBJ2-1	CASSTLTSGSYNEQFF	TGTGCCAGCAGCACCTTGACTAGCGGCTCCTACAATGAGCAGTTCTTC
NA	NA	TRBV4-2	TRBJ1-1	CASSPPDRLNTEAFF	TGTGCCAGCAGCCCCCCGGACAGATTGAACACTGAAGCTTTCTTT
NA	NA	TRBV18	TRBJ1-4	CASSPQGGATNEKLFF	TGTGCCAGCTCACCCCAGGGTGGAGCAACTAATGAAAAACTGTTTTTT
NA	NA	TRBV6-2/TRBV6-3	TRBJ1-2	CASSYGEGPHGYTF	TGTGCCAGCAGTTACGGGGAGGGTCCTCATGGCTACACCTTC
NA	NA	TRBV7-8	TRBJ2-3	CASSLSLRTQYF	TGTGCCAGCAGCTTATCCCTGCGCACGCAGTATTTT
NA	NA	TRBV24-1	TRBJ2-2	CATSLARGNTGELFF	TGTGCCACCAGTCTAGCCAGGGGGAACACCGGGGAGCTGTTTTTT
NA	NA	TRBV21-1	TRBJ2-1	CASSKGGSWRGSSYNEQFF	TGTGCCAGCAGCAAAGGGGGCTCTTGGCGGGGGAGCTCCTACAATGAGCAGTTCTTC
NA	TRBD1	TRBV5-1	TRBJ2-7	CASSLVGSGDRGYEQYF	TGCGCCAGCAGCTTGGTCGGGTCAGGGGACAGGGGCTACGAGCAGTACTTC
NA	NA	TRBV18	TRBJ1-4	CASSPTTSSEGEKLFF	TGTGCCAGCTCACCGACGACTAGTTCCGAAGGGGAAAAACTGTTTTTT
NA	NA	TRBV29-1	TRBJ1-4	CSVGPENNEKLFF	TGCAGCGTTGGCCCGGAGAATAATGAAAAACTGTTTTTT
NA	NA	TRBV7-6	TRBJ1-1	CASSLESSGFPEAFF	TGTGCCAGCAGCTTAGAATCTTCGGGTTTTCCTGAAGCTTTCTTT
NA	NA	TRBV12-3/TRBV12-4	TRBJ1-2	CASSPRGVSGYTF	TGTGCCAGCAGTCCTCGAGGAGTTAGTGGCTACACCTTC
NA	TRBD2	TRBV5-4	TRBJ2-7	CASSAGLASYEQYF	TGTGCCAGCAGCGCGGGACTAGCGTCCTACGAGCAGTACTTC
NA	TRBD1	TRBV19	TRBJ2-1	CASSNSGTGNGDEQFF	TGTGCCAGTAGTAACTCCGGGACAGGGAACGGAGATGAGCAGTTCTTC
NA	NA	TRBV7-9	TRBJ1-6	CASSNTGTPLHF	TGTGCCAGCAGTAACACCGGGACACCCCTCCACTTT
NA	NA	TRBV5-1	TRBJ1-6	CASSNQGIDSPLHF	TGCGCCAGCAGCAATCAGGGGATTGACTCACCCCTCCACTTT
NA	TRBD1	TRBV18	TRBJ2-2	CASSPDRVSGELFF	TGTGCCAGCTCACCAGACAGGGTATCCGGGGAGCTGTTTTTT
NA	NA	TRBV21-1	TRBJ1-5	CASSAPSPASNQPQHF	TGTGCCAGCAGCGCCCCTTCCCCTGCGAGCAATCAGCCCCAGCATTTT
NA	NA	TRBV9	TRBJ2-1	CASSVGISDGARDNEQFF	TGTGCCAGCAGCGTAGGTATAAGTGATGGGGCTAGGGACAATGAGCAGTTCTTC
NA	NA	TRBV20-1	TRBJ1-1	CSARGLEEAFF	TGCAGTGCTAGGGGACTTGAGGAAGCTTTCTTT
NA	NA	TRBV7-2	TRBJ2-7	CASSLASLRAGRGYEQYF	TGTGCCAGCAGCTTAGCGTCGTTGCGGGCCGGCCGTGGGTACGAGCAGTACTTC
NA	NA	TRBV5-4	TRBJ2-7	CASSFADLTAYEQYF	TGTGCCAGCAGCTTCGCGGACTTAACAGCCTACGAGCAGTACTTC
NA	NA	TRBV3-1/TRBV3-2	TRBJ2-7	CASSQRAGYEQYF	TGTGCCAGCAGCCAACGTGCAGGGTACGAGCAGTACTTC
NA	NA	TRBV12-3/TRBV12-4	TRBJ2-1	CASSYGDNEQFF	TGTGCCAGCAGTTACGGGGACAATGAGCAGTTCTTC
NA	NA	TRBV12-3/TRBV12-4	TRBJ2-6	CASTYSGANVLTF	TGTGCCAGCACCTACTCTGGGGCCAACGTCCTGACTTTC
NA	NA	TRBV15	TRBJ1-3	CATSRGWTDSGNTIYF	TGTGCCACCAGCAGAGGGTGGACAGACTCTGGAAACACCATATATTTT
NA	NA	TRBV2	TRBJ2-3	CASKRSSTDTQYF	TGTGCCAGCAAACGGAGTAGCACAGATACGCAGTATTTT
NA	TRBD1	TRBV18	TRBJ2-5	CASSHPGQREETQYF	TGTGCCAGCTCACACCCGGGACAGAGAGAAGAGACCCAGTACTTC
NA	NA	TRBV25-1	TRBJ2-1	CASSGDTTSYNEQFF	TGTGCCAGCAGTGGGGACACCACTTCCTACAATGAGCAGTTCTTC
NA	NA	TRBV29-1	TRBJ1-2	CSVEDPGQNDYTF	TGCAGCGTTGAAGATCCAGGCCAAAACGACTACACCTTC
NA	NA	TRBV27	TRBJ1-6	CASSLGGRSYNSPLHF	TGTGCCAGCAGTCTGGGGGGACGCTCCTATAATTCACCCCTCCACTTT
NA	NA	TRBV6-4	TRBJ2-1	CASSDSFSSVSYNEQFF	TGTGCCAGCAGTGACTCATTCAGCAGCGTCTCCTACAATGAGCAGTTCTTC
NA	TRBD1	TRBV7-3	TRBJ1-1	CASSLGGQGVGTEAFF	TGTGCCAGCAGCTTAGGGGGACAGGGGGTCGGCACTGAAGCTTTCTTT
NA	NA	TRBV7-3	TRBJ1-6	CASSFLRESPLHF	TGTGCCAGCAGCTTTTTGAGGGAATCACCCCTCCACTTT
NA	NA	TRBV9	TRBJ2-1	CASSRTLSSYNEQFF	TGTGCCAGCAGCCGGACTCTAAGTTCCTACAATGAGCAGTTCTTC
NA	NA	TRBV10-3	TRBJ1-5	CAISSGGRQPQHF	TGTGCCATCTCTTCGGGGGGAAGGCAGCCCCAGCATTTT
NA	TRBD1	TRBV29-1	TRBJ2-4	CSYGTGQNIQYF	TGCAGCTACGGGACAGGACAAAACATTCAGTACTTC
NA	TRBD1	TRBV6-6	TRBJ1-6	CASSPRQGSTPLHF	TGTGCCAGCAGTCCACGACAGGGTTCGACACCCCTCCACTTT